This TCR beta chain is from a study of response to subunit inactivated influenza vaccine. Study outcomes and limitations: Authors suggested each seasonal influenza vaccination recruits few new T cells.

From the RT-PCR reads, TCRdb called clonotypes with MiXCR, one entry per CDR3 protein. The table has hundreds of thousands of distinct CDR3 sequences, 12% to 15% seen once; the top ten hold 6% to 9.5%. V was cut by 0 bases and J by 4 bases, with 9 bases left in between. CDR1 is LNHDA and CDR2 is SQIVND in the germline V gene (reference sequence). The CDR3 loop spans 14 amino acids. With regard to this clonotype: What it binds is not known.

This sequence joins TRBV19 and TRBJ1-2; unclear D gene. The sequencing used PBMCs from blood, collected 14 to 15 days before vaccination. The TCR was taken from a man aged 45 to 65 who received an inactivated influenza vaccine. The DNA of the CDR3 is TGTGCCAGTAGTATAGATCCAGCTTCCTATGGCTACACCTTC. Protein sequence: CASSIDPASYGYTF. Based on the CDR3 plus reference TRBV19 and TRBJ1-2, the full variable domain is DGGITQSPKYLFRKEGQNVTLSCEQNLNHDAMYWYRQDPGQGLRLIYYSQIVNDFQKGDIAEGYSVSREKKESFPLTVTSAQKNPTAFYLCASSIDPASYGYTFGSGTRLTVV.